This T cell receptor beta chain was retrieved from a study of T-cell memory formation after mild COVID-19. Overall study findings and caveats: The main location of contracting CD4+ clones was CM and EM, and that of contracting CD8+ clones was EMRA. Within pre-infection memory, some responding clones were found, suggesting cross-reactive memory joined.

The CDR3 is 14 residues long. Deletions cut 9 bases from V and 0 bases from J, with 12 bases between. CDR1 MDHEN and CDR2 SYDVKM come from the germline V gene. With regard to this clonotype: Its antigen is currently unknown.

TCRdb ran MiXCR on the 5' RACE reads and lists one entry per CDR3 protein. The profile covers some 48,000 distinct CDR3 sequences, with less than 35% appearing a single time and about two fifths taken by the ten largest. The sequence was collected from a man aged 18 to 30 who had mild COVID-19 (a few samples of this study predate the infection). Cell type and time point are not known. V is TRBV28 and J is TRBJ2-4; D gene unclear. The sequenced sample was PBMCs or a T cell subset sorted from them (not recorded which). The CDR3 nucleotides read TGTGCCAGTGCCCTCCTCGGAGCCAAAAACATTCAGTACTTC. It codes for CASALLGAKNIQYF.